The source of this T cell receptor (beta chain) is a study of blood T cell repertoires in COVID-19. As for the study in general: Samples taken during acute and convalescent COVID-19 were collected in the United States, Italy and Spain. From T cells, B-cell-depleted T cells, or PBMCs came the material, which was cDNA or gDNA.

In the original analysis: Quantification of nucleated cells was approximated via reference gene primer amplification. TCRdb keeps only in-frame clones here, not all; method: immunoSEQ multiplex PCR. D and trimming come from the DNA, and the V and J calls and clone size come from that table. The data hold some 150,000 clones, with roughly nine tenths observed a single time. In germline, CDR1 is LNHDA, CDR2 SQIVND (reference sequence). J gave up 0 bases and V 5 bases, and 4 bases lay outside the gene matches. The CDR3 is 16 amino acids. The sample comprised peripheral blood. The clonotype comes from a woman aged 70-85 years with acute or convalescent COVID-19. This rearrangement joins TRBV19 to TRBJ2-4; 10 bases align to TRBD2. The DNA for the CDR3 is TGTGCCAGTAGTCCCGGACTAGCGGTAGCCAAAAACATTCAGTACTTC. It codes for CASSPGLAVAKNIQYF.